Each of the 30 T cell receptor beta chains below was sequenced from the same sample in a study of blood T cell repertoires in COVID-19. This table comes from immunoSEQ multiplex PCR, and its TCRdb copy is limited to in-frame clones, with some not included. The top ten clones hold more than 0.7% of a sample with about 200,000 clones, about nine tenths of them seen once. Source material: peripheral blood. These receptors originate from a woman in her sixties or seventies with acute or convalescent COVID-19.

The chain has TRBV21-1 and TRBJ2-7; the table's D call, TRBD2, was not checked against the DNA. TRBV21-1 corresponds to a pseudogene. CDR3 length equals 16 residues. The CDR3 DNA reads TGTGCCAGCAGCAAAGCAGGGCTGGGGGAGGACTACGAGCAGTACTTC. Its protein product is CASSKAGLGEDYEQYF.

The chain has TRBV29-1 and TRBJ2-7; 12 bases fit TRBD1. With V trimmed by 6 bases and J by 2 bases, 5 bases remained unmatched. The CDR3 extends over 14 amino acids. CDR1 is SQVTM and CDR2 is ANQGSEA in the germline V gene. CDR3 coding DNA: TGCAGCGTCGGACGGGACAGGGGGCCCTACGAGCAGTACTTC. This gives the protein CSVGRDRGPYEQYF.

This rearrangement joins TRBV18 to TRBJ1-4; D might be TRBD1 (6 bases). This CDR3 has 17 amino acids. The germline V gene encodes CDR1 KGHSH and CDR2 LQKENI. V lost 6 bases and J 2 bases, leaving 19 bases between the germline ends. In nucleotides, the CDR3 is TGTGCCAGCTCGCCCAACCTCCCTGGACAGACTAATGAAAAACTGTTTTTT. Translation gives CASSPNLPGQTNEKLFF. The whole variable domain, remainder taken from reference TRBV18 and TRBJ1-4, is NAGVMQNPRHLVRRRGQEARLRCSPMKGHSHVYWYRQLPEEGLKFMVYLQKENIIDESGMPKERFSAEFPKEGPSILRIQQVVRGDSAAYFCASSPNLPGQTNEKLFFGSGTQLSVL.

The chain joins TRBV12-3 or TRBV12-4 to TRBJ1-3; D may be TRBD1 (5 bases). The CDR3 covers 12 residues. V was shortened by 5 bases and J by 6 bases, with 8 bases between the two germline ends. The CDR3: CASSVTVNTIYF. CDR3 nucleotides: TGTGCCAGCAGTGTGACAGTAAACACCATATATTTT.

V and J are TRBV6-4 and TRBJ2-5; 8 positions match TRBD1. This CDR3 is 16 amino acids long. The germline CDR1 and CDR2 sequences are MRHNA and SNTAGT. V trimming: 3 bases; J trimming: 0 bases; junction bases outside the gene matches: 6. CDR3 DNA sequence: TGTGCCAGCAGTGAAATCGAGACAGGGGACCAAGAGACCCAGTACTTC. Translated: CASSEIETGDQETQYF.

The CDR3 nucleotides are TGTGCCAGCAGCTTTACGGGGGGGGAAAAACTGTTTTTT. It yields the protein CASSFTGGEKLFF. The rearrangement uses TRBV7-2 and TRBJ1-4, with D possibly TRBD1 on 5 matching bases. V shed 3 bases and J shed 8 bases, with 10 bases lying between them. In germline, CDR1 is SGHTA, CDR2 FQGNSA. The CDR3 is made up of 13 amino acids.

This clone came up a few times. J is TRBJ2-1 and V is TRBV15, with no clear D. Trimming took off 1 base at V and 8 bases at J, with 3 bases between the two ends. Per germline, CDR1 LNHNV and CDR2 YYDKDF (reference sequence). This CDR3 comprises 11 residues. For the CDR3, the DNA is TGTGCCACCAGCAGAGCAGATGAGCAGTTCTTC. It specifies CATSRADEQFF.

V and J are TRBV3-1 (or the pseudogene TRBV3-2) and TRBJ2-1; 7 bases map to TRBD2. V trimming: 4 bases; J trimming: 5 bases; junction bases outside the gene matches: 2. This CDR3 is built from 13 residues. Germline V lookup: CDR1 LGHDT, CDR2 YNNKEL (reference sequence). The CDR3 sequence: CASSLGTNNEQFF. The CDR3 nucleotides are TGTGCCAGCAGCCTTGGGACTAACAATGAGCAGTTCTTC.

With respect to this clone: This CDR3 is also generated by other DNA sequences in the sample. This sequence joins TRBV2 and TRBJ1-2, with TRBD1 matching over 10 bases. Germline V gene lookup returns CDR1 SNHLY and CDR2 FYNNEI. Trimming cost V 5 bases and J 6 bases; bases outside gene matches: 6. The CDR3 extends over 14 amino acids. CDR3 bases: TGTGCCAGCAGTTCCGGGACAGGGGTTGATGGCTACACCTTC. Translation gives CASSSGTGVDGYTF.

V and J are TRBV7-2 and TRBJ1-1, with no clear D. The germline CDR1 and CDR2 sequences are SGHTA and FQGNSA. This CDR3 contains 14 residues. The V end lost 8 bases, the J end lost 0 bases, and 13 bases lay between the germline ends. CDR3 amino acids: CASCGVRVNTEAFF. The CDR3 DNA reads TGTGCCAGCTGCGGGGTACGGGTGAACACTGAAGCTTTCTTT.

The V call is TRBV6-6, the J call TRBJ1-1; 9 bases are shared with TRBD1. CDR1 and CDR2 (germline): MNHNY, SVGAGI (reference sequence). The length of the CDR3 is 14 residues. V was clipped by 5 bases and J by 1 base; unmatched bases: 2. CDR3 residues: CASSRQGGNTEAFF. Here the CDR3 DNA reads TGTGCCAGCAGTAGACAGGGGGGGAACACTGAAGCTTTCTTT.

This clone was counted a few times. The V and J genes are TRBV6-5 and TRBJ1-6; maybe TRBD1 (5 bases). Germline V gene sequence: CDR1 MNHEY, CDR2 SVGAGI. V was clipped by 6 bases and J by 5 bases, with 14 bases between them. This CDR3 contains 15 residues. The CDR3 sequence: CASRGDSGNNSPLHF. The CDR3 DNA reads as TGTGCCAGCAGGGGGGACTCAGGGAATAATTCACCCCTCCACTTT.

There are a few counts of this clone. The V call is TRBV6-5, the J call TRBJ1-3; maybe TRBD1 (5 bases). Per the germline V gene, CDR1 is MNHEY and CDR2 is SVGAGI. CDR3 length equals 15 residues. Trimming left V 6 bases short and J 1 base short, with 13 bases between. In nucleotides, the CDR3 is TGTGCCAGCAGGATCGGGACTCTTTCTGGAAACACCATATATTTT. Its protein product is CASRIGTLSGNTIYF.

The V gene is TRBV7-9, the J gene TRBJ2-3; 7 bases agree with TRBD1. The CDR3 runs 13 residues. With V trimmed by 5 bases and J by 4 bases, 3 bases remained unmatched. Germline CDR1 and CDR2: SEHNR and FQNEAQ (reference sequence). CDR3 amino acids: CASSLQGPDTQYF. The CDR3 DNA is TGTGCCAGCAGCCTACAGGGGCCAGATACGCAGTATTTT. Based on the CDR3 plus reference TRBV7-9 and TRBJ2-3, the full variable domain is DTGVSQNPRHKITKRGQNVTFRCDPISEHNRLYWYRQTLGQGPEFLTYFQNEAQLEKSRLLSDRFSAERPKGSFSTLEIQRTEQGDSAMYLCASSLQGPDTQYFGPGTRLTVL.

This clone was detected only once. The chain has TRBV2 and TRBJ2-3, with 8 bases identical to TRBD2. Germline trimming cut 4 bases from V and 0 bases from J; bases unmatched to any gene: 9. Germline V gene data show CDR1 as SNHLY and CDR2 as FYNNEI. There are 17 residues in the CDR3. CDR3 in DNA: TGTGCCAGCAGTGGTAGCGGGGCCTTGTCTAGCACAGATACGCAGTATTTT. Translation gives CASSGSGALSSTDTQYF.

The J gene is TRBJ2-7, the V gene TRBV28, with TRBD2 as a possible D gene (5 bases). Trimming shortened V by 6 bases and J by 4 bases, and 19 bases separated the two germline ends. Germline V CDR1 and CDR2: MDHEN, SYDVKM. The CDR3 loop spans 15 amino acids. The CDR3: CASSPNGRGSYEQYF. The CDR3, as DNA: TGTGCCAGCAGCCCTAATGGGAGAGGTTCTTACGAGCAGTACTTC.

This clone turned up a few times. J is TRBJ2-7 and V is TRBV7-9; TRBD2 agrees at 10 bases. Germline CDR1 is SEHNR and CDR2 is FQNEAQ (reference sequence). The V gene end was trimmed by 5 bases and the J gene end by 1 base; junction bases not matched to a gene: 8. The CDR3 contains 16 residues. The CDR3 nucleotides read TGTGCCAGCAGCCACCCGAAGCGGGAGGGATCCTACGAGCAGTACTTC. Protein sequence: CASSHPKREGSYEQYF.

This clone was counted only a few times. CDR3 bases: TGTGCCACCAGTGATTTCGCGGCAGGGGGCACCAATGGCTACACCTTC. Translation gives CATSDFAAGGTNGYTF. The chain recombines TRBV24-1 with TRBJ1-2; 8 bases map to TRBD1. In germline, CDR1 is KGHDR, CDR2 SFDVKD. The CDR3 runs 16 residues. J lost 6 bases, V lost 1 base, and 9 bases had no gene match.

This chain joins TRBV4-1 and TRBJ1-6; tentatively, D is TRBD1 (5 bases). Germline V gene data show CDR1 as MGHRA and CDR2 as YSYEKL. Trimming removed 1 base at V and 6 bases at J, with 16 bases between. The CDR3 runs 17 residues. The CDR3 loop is CASSQVAGRLSNSPLHF. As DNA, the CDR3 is TGCGCCAGCAGCCAAGTTGCAGGGAGGTTGAGTAATTCACCCCTCCACTTT.

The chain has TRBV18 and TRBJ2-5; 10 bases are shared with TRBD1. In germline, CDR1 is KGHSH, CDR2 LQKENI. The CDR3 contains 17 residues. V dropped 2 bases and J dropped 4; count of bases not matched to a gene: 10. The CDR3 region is CASSPWGTGTGAETQYF. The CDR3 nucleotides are TGTGCCAGCTCACCATGGGGGACCGGGACAGGGGCAGAGACCCAGTACTTC. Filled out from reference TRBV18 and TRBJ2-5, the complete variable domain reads NAGVMQNPRHLVRRRGQEARLRCSPMKGHSHVYWYRQLPEEGLKFMVYLQKENIIDESGMPKERFSAEFPKEGPSILRIQQVVRGDSAAYFCASSPWGTGTGAETQYFGPGTRLLVL.

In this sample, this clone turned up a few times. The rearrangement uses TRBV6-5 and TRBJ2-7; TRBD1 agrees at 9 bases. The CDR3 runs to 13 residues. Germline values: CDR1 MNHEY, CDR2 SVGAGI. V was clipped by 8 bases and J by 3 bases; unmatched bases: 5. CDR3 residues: CASGDRAHYEQYF. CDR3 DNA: TGTGCCAGCGGGGACAGGGCTCACTACGAGCAGTACTTC.

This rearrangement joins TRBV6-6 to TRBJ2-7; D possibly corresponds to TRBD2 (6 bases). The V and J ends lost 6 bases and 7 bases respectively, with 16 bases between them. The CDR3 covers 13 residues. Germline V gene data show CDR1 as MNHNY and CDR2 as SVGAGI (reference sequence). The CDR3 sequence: CASSPKLASEQYF. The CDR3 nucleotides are TGTGCCAGCAGCCCTAAACTAGCTTCAGAGCAGTACTTC.

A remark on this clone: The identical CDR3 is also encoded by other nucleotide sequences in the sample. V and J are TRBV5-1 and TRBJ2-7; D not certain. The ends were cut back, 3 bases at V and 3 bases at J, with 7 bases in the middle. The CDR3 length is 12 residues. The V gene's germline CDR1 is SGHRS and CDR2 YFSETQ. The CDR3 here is CASSSPSYEQYF. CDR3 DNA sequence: TGCGCCAGCAGCTCGCCGAGCTACGAGCAGTACTTC.

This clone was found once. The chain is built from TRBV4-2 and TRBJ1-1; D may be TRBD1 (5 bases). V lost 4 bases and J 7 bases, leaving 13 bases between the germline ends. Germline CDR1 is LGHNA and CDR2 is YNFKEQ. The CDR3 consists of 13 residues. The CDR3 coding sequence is TGTGCCAGCAGCCTTCAAGGGGCCAGTGAAGCTTTCTTT. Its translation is CASSLQGASEAFF.

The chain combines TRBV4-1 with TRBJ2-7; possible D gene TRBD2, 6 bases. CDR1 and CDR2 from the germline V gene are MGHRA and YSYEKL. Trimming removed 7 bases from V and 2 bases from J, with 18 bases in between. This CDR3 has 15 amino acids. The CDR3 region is CASKAAGTLPYEQYF. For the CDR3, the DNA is TGCGCCAGCAAGGCAGCCGGGACTTTACCCTACGAGCAGTACTTC.

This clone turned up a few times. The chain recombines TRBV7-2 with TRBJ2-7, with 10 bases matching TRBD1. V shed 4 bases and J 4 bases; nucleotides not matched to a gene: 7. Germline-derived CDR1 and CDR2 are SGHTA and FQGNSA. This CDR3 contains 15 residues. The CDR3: CASSSRTGGEYEQYF. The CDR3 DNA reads TGTGCCAGCAGCTCCCGGACAGGGGGGGAGTACGAGCAGTACTTC.

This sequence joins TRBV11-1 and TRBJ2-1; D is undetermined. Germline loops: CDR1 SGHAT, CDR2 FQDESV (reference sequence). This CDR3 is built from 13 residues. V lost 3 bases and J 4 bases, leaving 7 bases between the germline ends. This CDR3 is CASSLARYNEQFF. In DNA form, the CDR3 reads TGTGCCAGCAGCTTGGCTAGGTACAATGAGCAGTTCTTC.

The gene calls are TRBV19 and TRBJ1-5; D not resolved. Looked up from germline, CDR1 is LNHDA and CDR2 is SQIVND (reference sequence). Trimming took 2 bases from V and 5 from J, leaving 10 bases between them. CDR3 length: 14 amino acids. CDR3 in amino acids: CASSISNGYQPQHF. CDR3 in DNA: TGTGCCAGTAGTATATCCAACGGGTATCAGCCCCAGCATTTT.

The CDR3 DNA reads as TGTGCCAGCAGTTTTGGCAGGAACTATGGCTACACCTTC. Translated: CASSFGRNYGYTF. The chain carries TRBV27 and TRBJ1-2, with D uncertain. The germline CDR1 and CDR2 sequences are MNHEY and SMNVEV (reference sequence). The CDR3 contains 13 residues. V lost 3 bases, J lost 2 bases, and 7 bases lay in between.

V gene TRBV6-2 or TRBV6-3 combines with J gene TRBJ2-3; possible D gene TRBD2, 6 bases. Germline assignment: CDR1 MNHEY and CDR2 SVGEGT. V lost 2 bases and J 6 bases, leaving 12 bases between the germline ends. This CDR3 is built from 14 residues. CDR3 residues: CASSYRGLPDTQYF. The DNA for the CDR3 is TGTGCCAGCAGTTACAGGGGACTGCCGGATACGCAGTATTTT.